This T cell receptor beta chain was found in a study of T cells in tumors after PD-1 blockade. Trimming took 1 base from V and 5 from J, leaving 9 bases between them. Germline-derived CDR1 and CDR2 are LGHNA and YSLEER. There are 14 residues in the CDR3. TCRdb's copy holds only in-frame clones and misses some; the assay was immunoSEQ multiplex PCR. The repertoire includes about 7,700 clones, roughly two thirds of them detected once, and approximately 10% sits in the top ten. This sample comprised tumor tissue, obtained after anti-PD-1 treatment. The receptor was isolated from a human donor with basal cell carcinoma. This sequence joins TRBV4-3 and TRBJ2-1; D not certain. CDR3 sequence: CASSQGQLNNEQFF. The CDR3 DNA follows: TGCGCCAGCAGCCAAGGGCAGTTAAACAATGAGCAGTTCTTC.